Here is one T cell receptor beta chain with its context. In the original processing: Estimates of nucleated cell counts were drawn from the amplification of reference gene primers. Using immunoSEQ multiplex PCR, the repertoire was profiled, and TCRdb retains in-frame clones only, with some absent. From that table come the V and J calls and clone size; the DNA was used to work out D and trimming. This table has some 180,000 clones, just under 85% appearing once. The data are from a study of blood T cell repertoires in COVID-19. Study details: Collection of acute and convalescent COVID-19 samples took place in the United States, Italy and Spain.

This clonotype was obtained from a woman aged 80 or older with COVID-19, enrolled during active disease. Sequencing used peripheral blood.

CDR3 sequence reads: CASSPGQSLGGYTF. The CDR3 DNA sequence: TGTGCCAGCAGTCCGGGACAGTCATTGGGTGGCTACACCTTC. The V gene is TRBV6-5, the J gene TRBJ1-2, with 7 bases aligning to TRBD1. The V gene end was trimmed by 5 bases and the J gene end by 7 bases; junction bases not matched to a gene: 10. Germline CDR1 MNHEY, CDR2 SVGAGI. The CDR3 is 14 amino acids.